These T cell receptor beta chains were read from a single sample in a study of blood T cell repertoires in COVID-19. Measured with immunoSEQ multiplex PCR; TCRdb has only the in-frame clones, and not every one. The profile covers roughly 40,000 clones, with about nine tenths appearing a single time and approximately 5.9% taken by the ten largest. The sequencing input was peripheral blood. These receptors were taken from a human donor in a cohort sampled during active COVID-19. Each CDR3 is given without its conserved first and last residue. Fields, in order: V gene, D gene, J gene, CDR3 protein. A D gene is named only where the DNA matches it firmly.

TRBV13,TRBD1,TRBJ1-6,ASSLYRGYNSPLH
TRBV24-1,.,TRBJ1-2,ATSDSVRDFGYT
TRBV6-2/TRBV6-3,.,TRBJ1-1,ASSYSQLYNTEAF
TRBV5-3,.,TRBJ1-3,ARSLPSGIGNTIY
TRBV5-6,TRBD2,TRBJ2-7,ASSPGAASGSYEQY
TRBV19,TRBD1,TRBJ1-2,ASSGTGGSWHYGYT
TRBV5-1,TRBD2,TRBJ2-2,ASRSGGGGNTGELF
TRBV24-1,.,TRBJ2-5,ATSRPGQETQY
TRBV12-3/TRBV12-4,.,TRBJ1-1,ASSGLANTEAF
TRBV5-6,.,TRBJ2-6,ASSLWSSGANVLT
TRBV5-1,TRBD2,TRBJ2-3,ASRPGLAEPTSTDTQY
TRBV23-1,TRBD1,TRBJ2-7,ARDGQDEQY
TRBV5-1,TRBD1,TRBJ1-1,ASSLVGGTGGLDTEAF
TRBV19,TRBD2,TRBJ2-1,ASSIEAGGGNEQF
TRBV5-1,TRBD2,TRBJ2-1,ASSLVGAGGGYNEQF
TRBV2,TRBD2,TRBJ2-1,ASSEASGGSYNEQF
TRBV4-1,.,TRBJ1-2,ASSNRGRGPGYGYT
TRBV2,TRBD1,TRBJ2-7,ASSLTGGEQY
TRBV18,TRBD1,TRBJ1-3,ASSPGQGIGNTIY
TRBV28,TRBD1,TRBJ2-2,ASVSGQGYTGELF
TRBV5-6,.,TRBJ1-1,ASSLTQLNTEAF
TRBV19,TRBD1,TRBJ1-4,ASSRTGGNEKLF
TRBV18,TRBD1,TRBJ1-4,ASSARDRLNEKLF
TRBV6-6,.,TRBJ1-5,ASSPSQGYNQPQH
TRBV19,.,TRBJ1-5,ASSIGQSSNQPQH
TRBV5-1,.,TRBJ2-3,ASSLASGGSDTQY
TRBV2,TRBD1,TRBJ1-2,ASSGGQGNGYT